This is a list of T cell receptor beta chains from one sample in a study of cytomegalovirus exposure and HLA in healthy donors. Sequencing was performed with immunoSEQ multiplex PCR; in TCRdb, only in-frame clones are kept and a portion is missing. In the table there are over 100,000 clones, 74% of which are singletons. Sequenced sample: PBMCs. The receptor source for this set is a male donor in good health and CMV-seronegative. CDR3s include the opening cysteine and the closing phenylalanine or tryptophan. The D gene is left open where the match is weak. A row's size may be missing; if present it is once, few, many or a size class.

j_call	d_call	cdr3_length	clone_size	v_call	cdr3_nt	cdr3_aa
TRBJ2-2	NA	14	NA	TRBV28	TGTGCCAGCAGTTCAACAGGGAAGGTCGGGGAGCTGTTTTTT	CASSSTGKVGELFF
TRBJ1-1	TRBD1	15	NA	TRBV5-1	TGCGCCAGCAGCCTACGGGGACAGAAGAACACTGAAGCTTTCTTT	CASSLRGQKNTEAFF
TRBJ2-3	NA	14	NA	TRBV6-5	TGTGCCAGCAGGAAGGGGTGGGACACAGATACGCAGTATTTT	CASRKGWDTDTQYF
TRBJ2-7	TRBD1	16	NA	TRBV7-2	TGTGCCAGCAGCCTGCTCCGGGACAGGGGGATCTACGAGCAGTACTTC	CASSLLRDRGIYEQYF
TRBJ1-2	TRBD1	15	NA	TRBV19	TGTGCCGCCTGGGCGACAGGGGCGCAGGGCTATGGCTACACCTTC	CAAWATGAQGYGYTF
TRBJ2-5	TRBD1	13	NA	TRBV6-1	TGTGCCAGCAAGAGACGGGACAGGGTCACCCAGTACTTC	CASKRRDRVTQYF
TRBJ1-4	NA	13	NA	TRBV13	TGTGCCAGCAGCCCCGGACTAGGAGAAAAACTGTTTTTT	CASSPGLGEKLFF
TRBJ2-3	NA	15	NA	TRBV18	TGTGCCAGCTCACCGCCCGGGACTAGCACAGATACGCAGTATTTT	CASSPPGTSTDTQYF
TRBJ2-6	TRBD1	18	NA	TRBV4-3	TGCGCCAGCAGCCAAACCGGGACAGGGTCGACTGGGGCCAACGTCCTGACTTTC	CASSQTGTGSTGANVLTF
TRBJ2-5	TRBD2	15	NA	TRBV7-9	TGTGCCAGCAGCCGACTAGCGGGAGTGGGACAGACCCAGTACTTC	CASSRLAGVGQTQYF
TRBJ2-7	TRBD1	16	NA	TRBV5-1	TGCGCCAGCAGCAAGATTACGGGACAGGGAGACTACGAGCAGTACTTC	CASSKITGQGDYEQYF
TRBJ2-3	NA	18	NA	TRBV11-2	TGTGCCAGCAGCTCCACCGCTCAGTTCATCCATCACAACGATACGCAGTATTTT	CASSSTAQFIHHNDTQYF
TRBJ2-1	NA	14	once	TRBV11-1	TGTGCCAGCACCAAGCCTCCGGGGGACAATGAGCAGTTCTTC	CASTKPPGDNEQFF
TRBJ2-2	TRBD2	17	NA	TRBV5-1	TGCGCCAGCAGCACACAGGGACTAGCGAGGCCAACCGGGGAGCTGTTTTTT	CASSTQGLARPTGELFF
TRBJ2-2	NA	16	NA	TRBV19	TGTGCCAGTAGCCCGGACAGGGAGGGTAACACCGGGGAGCTGTTTTTT	CASSPDREGNTGELFF
TRBJ1-2	TRBD1	13	NA	TRBV2	TGTGCCAGCAGTTGGGGACAGGGGGGTGGCTACACCTTC	CASSWGQGGGYTF
TRBJ1-1	NA	13	NA	TRBV9	TGTGCCAGCAGCGTAACGGGAGGCACTGAAGCTTTCTTT	CASSVTGGTEAFF
TRBJ1-3	NA	14	NA	TRBV7-8	TGTGCCAGCCTTAGAGGGGGTTACGGAAACACCATATATTTT	CASLRGGYGNTIYF
TRBJ1-3	TRBD1	14	NA	TRBV28	TGTGCCAGCAGGGGACAGGGGAGCGGAAACACCATATATTTT	CASRGQGSGNTIYF
TRBJ2-1	NA	15	NA	TRBV29-1	TGCAGCGCCCGGTTGGGGGGGGCCTCCTACAATGAGCAGTTCTTC	CSARLGGASYNEQFF
TRBJ2-7	TRBD2	16	NA	TRBV4-1	TGCGCCAGCAGCCAAGATTCCGGGGGGAGCCCCTACGAGCAGTACTTC	CASSQDSGGSPYEQYF
TRBJ2-3	TRBD1	16	NA	TRBV18	TGTGCCAGCTCACCACCGTGGGGGACAGGCACAGATACGCAGTATTTT	CASSPPWGTGTDTQYF
TRBJ2-7	TRBD2	15	few	TRBV6-5	TGTGCCAGCAGCTTCACTAGCGGGAGCTCCTACGAGCAGTACTTC	CASSFTSGSSYEQYF
TRBJ1-4	NA	17	NA	TRBV5-6	TGTGCCAGCAGCTCCGGGATCCGCTCTGCAACTAATGAAAAACTGTTTTTT	CASSSGIRSATNEKLFF
TRBJ2-7	NA	12	once	TRBV5-1	TGCGCCAGCAGCCCTACTAGCCGCGAGCAGTACTTC	CASSPTSREQYF
TRBJ2-1	TRBD2	13	NA	TRBV6-5	TGTGCCAGCAGGACTAGCCTACACAATGAGCAGTTCTTC	CASRTSLHNEQFF
TRBJ2-5	TRBD2	15	NA	TRBV9	TGTGCCAGCAGCGTGGCCAGCGGGGAACAAGAGACCCAGTACTTC	CASSVASGEQETQYF
TRBJ2-3	NA	13	NA	TRBV5-1	TGCGCCAGCAGCTTCCAAGGGAGCGATACGCAGTATTTT	CASSFQGSDTQYF
TRBJ2-1	TRBD2	15	NA	TRBV29-1	TGCAGCGTTTCTGGGAGGGGATTGTCCTACAATGAGCAGTTCTTC	CSVSGRGLSYNEQFF
TRBJ1-2	NA	15	NA	TRBV4-3	TGCGCCAGCAGCCAAGTACTGGACAGCATTAATGGCTACACCTTC	CASSQVLDSINGYTF
TRBJ2-7	TRBD1	15	NA	TRBV7-2	TGTGCCAGCAGCTTAGCGCCACAGGGGGCCTACGAGCAGTACTTC	CASSLAPQGAYEQYF
TRBJ2-7	NA	10	NA	TRBV28	TGTGCAAGCGGCGGTTACGAGCAGTACTTC	CASGGYEQYF
TRBJ2-2	TRBD1	13	NA	TRBV29-1	TGCAGCGCCAGGGGGCCGAACACCGGGGAGCTGTTTTTT	CSARGPNTGELFF
TRBJ2-1	NA	15	once	TRBV11-2	TGTGCCAGCAGCTCCGCGGGACTCCTCCAGAATGAGCAGTTCTTC	CASSSAGLLQNEQFF
TRBJ2-1	NA	18	NA	TRBV7-3	TGTGCCAGCAGCTCAAACGGACAGCAAATGACTTCCTACAATGAGCAGTTCTTC	CASSSNGQQMTSYNEQFF
TRBJ2-2	TRBD2	17	NA	TRBV27	TGTGCCAGCACCCAGACAGGACTAGCGGGGCCCCCCGGGGAGCTGTTTTTT	CASTQTGLAGPPGELFF
TRBJ2-5	TRBD2	14	NA	TRBV13	TGTGCCAGCAGCATTAGCGGGAACCAAGAGACCCAGTACTTC	CASSISGNQETQYF
TRBJ2-1	TRBD2	14	NA	TRBV7-2	TGTGCCAGCAGCTTAGCTCTGGGGGGGTATGAGCAGTTCTTC	CASSLALGGYEQFF
TRBJ2-1	NA	13	NA	TRBV6-5	TGTGCCAGCTCGGAGGACAGCTACAATGAGCAGTTCTTC	CASSEDSYNEQFF
TRBJ2-1	TRBD2	16	once	TRBV4-2	TGTGCCAGCAGCCAAGGACTAGCGGGATCCTACAATGAGCAGTTCTTC	CASSQGLAGSYNEQFF
TRBJ2-7	NA	15	NA	TRBV7-2	TGTGCCAGCAGCTTAGAAGGGGCAGGCGGCTACGAGCAGTACTTC	CASSLEGAGGYEQYF
TRBJ2-4	NA	15	NA	TRBV7-8	TGTGCCAGCAGCGCCCAGCGGGTTTTCAAAAACATTCAGTACTTC	CASSAQRVFKNIQYF
TRBJ2-1	NA	18	NA	TRBV30	TGTGCCTGGAGTTTGTTTCCGCCGTTGGAGGGGTACTACAATGAGCAGTTCTTC	CAWSLFPPLEGYYNEQFF
TRBJ2-1	NA	14	NA	TRBV2	TGTGCCAGCAGTGAAGATCAGGCCTACAATGAGCAGTTCTTC	CASSEDQAYNEQFF
TRBJ2-2	NA	16	NA	TRBV4-2	TGTGCCAGCAGCCAAGGCGGCGGAGGGAACACCGGGGAGCTGTTTTTT	CASSQGGGGNTGELFF
TRBJ1-2	NA	16	NA	TRBV15	TGTGCCACCAGCAGAGATCGAGGACAGACTAACTATGGCTACACCTTC	CATSRDRGQTNYGYTF
TRBJ2-1	TRBD1	16	NA	TRBV19	TGTGCCAGTAGTATAATTTCGGGACAGATCTACAATGAGCAGTTCTTC	CASSIISGQIYNEQFF
TRBJ2-7	NA	16	NA	TRBV2	TGTGCCAGCAGTGGACTCGCAAGGACAGACTCCTACGAGCAGTACTTC	CASSGLARTDSYEQYF
TRBJ2-7	TRBD2	16	few	TRBV27	TGTGCCAGCAGTTTATCGGTACTAGCGGGGGCCTACGAGCAGTACTTC	CASSLSVLAGAYEQYF
TRBJ2-7	NA	16	NA	TRBV7-2	TGTGCCAGCAGCTTAAACGCAGAGGGCTTAGTTTGGGAGCAGTACTTC	CASSLNAEGLVWEQYF
TRBJ2-1	TRBD2	17	NA	TRBV28	TGTGCCAGCAGTTTGGTCTTAGCGGGAGGAATTGGGAATGAGCAGTTCTTC	CASSLVLAGGIGNEQFF
TRBJ1-1	NA	14	NA	TRBV5-4	TGTGCCAGCAGCCACCCCGGGGAAGACACTGAAGCTTTCTTT	CASSHPGEDTEAFF
TRBJ1-2	NA	15	NA	TRBV11-2	TGTGCCAGCAGCTTGACGGAGACAGTTAGTTCCGGCTACACCTTC	CASSLTETVSSGYTF
TRBJ1-2	NA	14	once	TRBV4-1	TGCGCCAGCAGCCAAGTGAGCTTGCTCTATGGCTACACCTTC	CASSQVSLLYGYTF
TRBJ1-2	TRBD1	16	NA	TRBV7-9	TGTTCCAGCAGTTCATCCGAGACAGGGGGCTTCCATGGCTACACCTTC	CSSSSSETGGFHGYTF
TRBJ2-3	TRBD2	17	few	TRBV5-6	TGTGCCAGCAGCGAGGGACTAGCGGGCCCCCGAGGAGATACGCAGTATTTT	CASSEGLAGPRGDTQYF
TRBJ2-1	NA	13	NA	TRBV7-9	TGTGCCAGCAGCCACCCCAGGTACAATGAGCAGTTCTTC	CASSHPRYNEQFF